These T cell receptor beta chains were read from a single sample in a study of T cell responses to AZD1222 COVID-19 vaccine. The data were produced by immunoSEQ multiplex PCR, yet TCRdb's version contains in-frame clones alone and is incomplete. The data hold more than 110,000 clones, with approximately 90% observed a single time. The sequenced sample was peripheral blood, obtained on day 0 of AZD1222 vaccination. The source is an adult in good health. CDR3s include the opening cysteine and the closing phenylalanine or tryptophan. D genes are given only for firm matches.

CDR3 DNA	CDR3 protein	J gene	D gene	V gene
TGTGCCAGCAGTCCCCACGGGACGCCCTCCTACGAGCAGTACTTC	CASSPHGTPSYEQYF	TRBJ2-7	-	TRBV6-5
TGCAGTGCTCCTGGGGCCAACGTCCTGACTTTC	CSAPGANVLTF	TRBJ2-6	-	TRBV20-1
TGTGCCAGCTCACCTGTATCCCAAGAGACCCAGTACTTC	CASSPVSQETQYF	TRBJ2-5	-	TRBV18
TGCGCCAGCAGCTTGTTACCGGGTTACGAGCAGTACTTC	CASSLLPGYEQYF	TRBJ2-7	-	TRBV5-1
TGTGCCAGCAGTTTTATAGGAGGAGATACGCAGTATTTT	CASSFIGGDTQYF	TRBJ2-3	-	TRBV27
TGTGCCAGCAGCCGGGGACGGAGCCAAGAGACCCAGTACTTC	CASSRGRSQETQYF	TRBJ2-5	-	TRBV6-5
TGTGCCAGCAGTGGGGATCCCCTACAAGAGACCCAGTACTTC	CASSGDPLQETQYF	TRBJ2-5	-	TRBV25-1
TGTGCCAGCAGCGGGGGCAAGACTAGCTTTGAGACCCAGTACTTC	CASSGGKTSFETQYF	TRBJ2-5	-	TRBV7-2
TGTGCCAGCAGCCAAAGATGGGTCTATGGCTACACCTTC	CASSQRWVYGYTF	TRBJ1-2	-	TRBV21-1
TGTGCCAGTAGTATGACCGATAGCATAGTAGGAAAACTGTTTTTT	CASSMTDSIVGKLFF	TRBJ1-4	-	TRBV19
TGTGCCAGCAGTGTCAGCTTAGCGGGAGGTAACAACGAGCAGTACTTC	CASSVSLAGGNNEQYF	TRBJ2-7	TRBD2	TRBV28